This T cell receptor beta chain was recorded in a study of cytomegalovirus exposure and HLA in healthy donors. PCR involved 60 Vbeta and 13 Jbeta primers. Some clones are missing from TCRdb's copy, which holds only in-frame ones; the method was immunoSEQ multiplex PCR. The sample records 150,000 to 200,000 clones, roughly 70% being singletons. The CDR3 consists of 15 residues. Germline CDR1 is MNHEY and CDR2 is SVGAGI. V lost 5 bases and J 6 bases, leaving 19 bases between the germline ends. The study, taken as a whole, reports: Data from an earlier analysis indicated that most TCR beta V segments were productive either about 90% or about 30% of the time.

On this clone: Its target is not known.

This TCR was sampled from a girl aged 5-17 years in good health and CMV-seronegative. The chain is built from TRBV6-5 and TRBJ1-2; D might be TRBD1 (6 bases). The sample taken for sequencing was PBMCs. The CDR3 DNA reads as TGTGCCAGCAGTCGCCTCCGGGACACCTATAATGGCTACACCTTC. Translating it yields CASSRLRDTYNGYTF.